This is a list of T cell receptor beta chains from one sample in a study of blood T cell repertoires in COVID-19. Some clones are missing from TCRdb's copy, which holds only in-frame ones; the method was immunoSEQ multiplex PCR. The profile shows some 250,000 clones, approximately 87% of them singletons. The sequencing sample was made of peripheral blood. The receptors derive from a woman aged 30 to 39 with COVID-19, enrolled during active disease. The CDR3 runs from the conserved cysteine through the conserved F or W. A D gene is named only where the DNA matches it firmly. The size entry is marked missing in some rows and otherwise reads once, few, many or a size class.

TRBV5-1,TRBJ2-6,.,.,CASSPSSGANVLTF,TGCGCCAGCAGCCCCAGTTCTGGGGCCAACGTCCTGACTTTC
TRBV27,TRBJ1-2,TRBD1,.,CASRPSGTGSYGYTF,TGTGCCAGCAGGCCCTCCGGGACAGGGAGCTATGGCTACACCTTC
TRBV2,TRBJ2-2,TRBD2,.,CASNREANTGELFF,TGTGCCAGCAATCGGGAGGCGAACACCGGGGAGCTGTTTTTT
TRBV11-2,TRBJ2-7,TRBD1,many,CASTQEDRGFSLSYEQYF,TGTGCCAGCACCCAGGAGGACAGGGGTTTTTCCCTCTCCTACGAGCAGTACTTC
TRBV28,TRBJ2-3,.,.,CASRYRGLGTDTQYF,TGTGCCAGCAGATACCGGGGTCTGGGGACAGATACGCAGTATTTT
TRBV7-9,TRBJ1-2,TRBD1,.,CASSTGGSVYGYTF,TGTGCCAGCAGCACAGGGGGGTCGGTCTATGGCTACACCTTC
TRBV6-6,TRBJ1-2,.,few,CASSPGAGRSGYTF,TGTGCCAGCAGTCCCGGTGCGGGACGCAGTGGCTACACCTTC
TRBV3-1/TRBV3-2,TRBJ2-7,TRBD2,.,CASSRDGTSGYYEQYF,TGTGCCAGCAGCCGGGATGGGACTAGCGGATACTACGAGCAGTACTTC
TRBV4-2,TRBJ1-4,.,.,CASSQDLRPRHGEKLFF,TGTGCCAGCAGCCAAGACCTCAGGCCAAGGCACGGTGAAAAACTGTTTTTT
TRBV7-8,TRBJ2-1,.,.,CASSLAVRNEQFF,TGTGCCAGCAGCTTGGCGGTTCGCAATGAGCAGTTCTTC
TRBV14,TRBJ2-7,.,.,CASSQDRTYEQYF,TGTGCCAGCAGCCAAGACAGGACCTACGAGCAGTACTTC
TRBV27,TRBJ1-2,.,.,CASSPSAGLAYGYTF,TGTGCCAGCAGTCCATCGGCAGGGTTGGCGTATGGCTACACCTTC
TRBV28,TRBJ2-7,TRBD2,.,CASRSSGEVYEQYF,TGTGCCAGCAGGTCTAGCGGGGAAGTCTACGAGCAGTACTTC
TRBV11-2,TRBJ2-3,.,.,CASSPDSGTQYF,TGTGCCAGCAGCCCGGACTCGGGTACGCAGTATTTT
TRBV20-1,TRBJ2-1,TRBD1,few,CSASRDRGYNEQFF,TGCAGTGCTAGTAGGGACAGGGGGTACAATGAGCAGTTCTTC
TRBV5-6,TRBJ1-4,TRBD1,.,CASSLGQGGEKLFF,TGTGCCAGCAGCTTGGGACAGGGAGGTGAAAAACTGTTTTTT
TRBV6-2/TRBV6-3,TRBJ2-2,TRBD1,.,CASSYLTPGTDTGELFF,TGTGCCAGCAGTTACCTCACCCCCGGGACAGACACCGGGGAGCTGTTTTTT
TRBV15,TRBJ2-7,.,.,CATSAKQLTYEQYF,TGTGCCACCAGCGCCAAACAGCTAACCTACGAGCAGTACTTC
TRBV2,TRBJ1-2,.,.,CASSPKPLGANYGYTF,TGTGCCAGCAGCCCTAAGCCGTTGGGAGCTAACTATGGCTACACCTTC
TRBV19,TRBJ2-2,.,.,CASSMGPSGELFF,TGTGCCAGTAGTATGGGCCCCTCCGGGGAGCTGTTTTTT
TRBV5-5,TRBJ2-5,.,.,CASSFSTGRETQYF,TGTGCCAGCAGCTTTTCGACAGGCAGGGAGACCCAGTACTTC
TRBV24-1,TRBJ2-3,.,.,CATSVAGQDTQYF,TGTGCCACCAGTGTCGCAGGACAAGATACGCAGTATTTT